This T cell receptor beta chain was sequenced during a study of vaccination and CD4 T cells after COVID-19. Study-level background: Post-COVID draws came a median roughly 100 days after diagnosis (range 35 to 161).

Trimming removed 6 bases at V and 4 bases at J, with 18 bases between. CDR1 and CDR2 from the germline V gene are MNHNS and SASEGT. The CDR3 sequence is 15 residues long. The treatment was: approximately nine-day PBMC culture with coronavirus spike peptide pools or control peptides (ViraFEST assay). The collection of CD4+ T cells from the unexposed donor took place before the COVID-19 pandemic (2011-2018). Half the medium was exchanged for fresh IL-2 medium on days 3 and 7. Findings and caveats of the study: Spike mono-reactivity was found in 304 of 307 vaccine-specific clones from convalescent patients.

Oncomine TCR Beta short-read sequencing was applied to DNA from cultured CD4+ T cells. From the PCR reads, TCRdb called clonotypes with MiXCR, one entry per CDR3 protein. The table includes 5,500 to 7,500 distinct CDR3 sequences, 51% detected once. This clonotype was found a few times. Its antigen is undetermined. The chain combines TRBV6-1 with TRBJ1-2, with D possibly being TRBD1 (5 bases). The sequence was obtained from a human donor in good health. Sample: CD4+ T cells from blood, cultured in vitro. This CDR3 reads CASSRTQSQSYGYTF. CDR3 DNA sequence: TGTGCCAGCAGCAGGACACAGTCCCAGTCCTATGGCTACACCTTC.